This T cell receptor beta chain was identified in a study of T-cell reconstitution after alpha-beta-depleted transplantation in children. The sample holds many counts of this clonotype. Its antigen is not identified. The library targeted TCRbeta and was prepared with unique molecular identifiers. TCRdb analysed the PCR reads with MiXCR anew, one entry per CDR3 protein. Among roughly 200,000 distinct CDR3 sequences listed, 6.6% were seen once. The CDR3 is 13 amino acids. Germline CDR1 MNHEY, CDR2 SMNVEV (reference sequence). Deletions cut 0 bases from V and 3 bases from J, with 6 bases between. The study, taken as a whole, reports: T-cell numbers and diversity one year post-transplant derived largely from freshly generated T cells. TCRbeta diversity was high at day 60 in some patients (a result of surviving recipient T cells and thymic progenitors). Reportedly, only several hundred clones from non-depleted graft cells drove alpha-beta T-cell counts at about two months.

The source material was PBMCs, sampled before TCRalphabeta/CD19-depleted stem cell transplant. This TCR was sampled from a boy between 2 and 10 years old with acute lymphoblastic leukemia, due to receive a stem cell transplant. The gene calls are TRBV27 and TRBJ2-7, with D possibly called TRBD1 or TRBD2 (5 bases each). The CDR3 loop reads CASSLSRGYEQYF. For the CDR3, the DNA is TGTGCCAGCAGTTTATCGAGGGGCTACGAGCAGTACTTC.